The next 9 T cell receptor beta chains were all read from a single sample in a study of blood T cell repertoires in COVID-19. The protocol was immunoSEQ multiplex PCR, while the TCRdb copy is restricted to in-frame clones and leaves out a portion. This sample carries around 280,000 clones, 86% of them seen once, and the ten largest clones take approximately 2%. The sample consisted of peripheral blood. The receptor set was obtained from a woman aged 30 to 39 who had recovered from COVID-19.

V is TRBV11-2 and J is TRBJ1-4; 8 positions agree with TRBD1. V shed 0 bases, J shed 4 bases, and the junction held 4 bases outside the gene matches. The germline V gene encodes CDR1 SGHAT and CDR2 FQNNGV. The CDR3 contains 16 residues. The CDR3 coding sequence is TGTGCCAGCAGCTTAGACCCGACAGGGGTTAATGAAAAACTGTTTTTT. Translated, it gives CASSLDPTGVNEKLFF.

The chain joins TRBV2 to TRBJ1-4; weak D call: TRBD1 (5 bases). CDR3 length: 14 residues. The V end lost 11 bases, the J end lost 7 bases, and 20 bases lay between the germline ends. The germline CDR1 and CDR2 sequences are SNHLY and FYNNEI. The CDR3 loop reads CAGRGTAMGEKLFF. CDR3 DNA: TGTGCCGGGAGGGGTACGGCGATGGGTGAAAAACTGTTTTTT.

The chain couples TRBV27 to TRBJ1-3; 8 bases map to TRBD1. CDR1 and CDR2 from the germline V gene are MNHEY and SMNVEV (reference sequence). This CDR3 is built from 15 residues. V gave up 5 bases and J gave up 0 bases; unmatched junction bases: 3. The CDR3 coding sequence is TGTGCCAGCAGTCAAACAGGGGGCTCTGGAAACACCATATATTTT. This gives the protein CASSQTGGSGNTIYF.

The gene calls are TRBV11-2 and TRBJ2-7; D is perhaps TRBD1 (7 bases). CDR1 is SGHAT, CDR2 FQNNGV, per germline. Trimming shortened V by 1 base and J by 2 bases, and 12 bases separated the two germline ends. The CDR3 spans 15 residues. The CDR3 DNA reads TGTGCCAGCAGCTTAGCAGGAGGGACAGCCTACGAGCAGTACTTC. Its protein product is CASSLAGGTAYEQYF.

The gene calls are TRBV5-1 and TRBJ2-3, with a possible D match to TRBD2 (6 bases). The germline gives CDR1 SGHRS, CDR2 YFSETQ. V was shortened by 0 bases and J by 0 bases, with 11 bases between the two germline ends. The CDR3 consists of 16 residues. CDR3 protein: CASSLDLSGSTDTQYF. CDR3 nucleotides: TGCGCCAGCAGCTTGGATTTGAGCGGGAGCACAGATACGCAGTATTTT.

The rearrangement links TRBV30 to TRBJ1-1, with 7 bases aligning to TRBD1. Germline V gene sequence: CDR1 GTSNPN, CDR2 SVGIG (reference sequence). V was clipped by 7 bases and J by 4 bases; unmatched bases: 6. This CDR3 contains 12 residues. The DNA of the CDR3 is TGTGCCTTTGAGGGGGCGGCCACTGAAGCTTTCTTT. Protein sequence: CAFEGAATEAFF. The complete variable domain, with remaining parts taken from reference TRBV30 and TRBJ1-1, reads SQTIHQWPATLVQPVGSPLSLECTVEGTSNPNLYWYRQAAGRGLQLLFYSVGIGQISSEVPQNLSASRPQDRQFILSSKKLLLSDSGFYLCAFEGAATEAFFGQGTRLTVV.

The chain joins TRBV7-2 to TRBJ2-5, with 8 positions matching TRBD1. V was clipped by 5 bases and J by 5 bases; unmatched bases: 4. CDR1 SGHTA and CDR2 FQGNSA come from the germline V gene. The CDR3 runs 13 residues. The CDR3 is CASSPGQGETQYF. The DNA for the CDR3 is TGTGCCAGCAGCCCCGGACAGGGCGAGACCCAGTACTTC.

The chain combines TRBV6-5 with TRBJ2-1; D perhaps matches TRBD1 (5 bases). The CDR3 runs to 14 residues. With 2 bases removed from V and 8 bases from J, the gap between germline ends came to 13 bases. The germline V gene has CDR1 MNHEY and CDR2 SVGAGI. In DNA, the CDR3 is TGTGCCAGCAGTTACGAGGTTCAGGGTGATGAGCAGTTCTTC. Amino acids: CASSYEVQGDEQFF.

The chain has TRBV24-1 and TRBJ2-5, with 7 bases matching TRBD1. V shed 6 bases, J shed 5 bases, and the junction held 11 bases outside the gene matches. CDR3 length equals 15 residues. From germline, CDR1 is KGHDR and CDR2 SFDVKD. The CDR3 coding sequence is TGTGCCACCAGTACCACAGGGGCAGCGTGGGAGACCCAGTACTTC. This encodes CATSTTGAAWETQYF.